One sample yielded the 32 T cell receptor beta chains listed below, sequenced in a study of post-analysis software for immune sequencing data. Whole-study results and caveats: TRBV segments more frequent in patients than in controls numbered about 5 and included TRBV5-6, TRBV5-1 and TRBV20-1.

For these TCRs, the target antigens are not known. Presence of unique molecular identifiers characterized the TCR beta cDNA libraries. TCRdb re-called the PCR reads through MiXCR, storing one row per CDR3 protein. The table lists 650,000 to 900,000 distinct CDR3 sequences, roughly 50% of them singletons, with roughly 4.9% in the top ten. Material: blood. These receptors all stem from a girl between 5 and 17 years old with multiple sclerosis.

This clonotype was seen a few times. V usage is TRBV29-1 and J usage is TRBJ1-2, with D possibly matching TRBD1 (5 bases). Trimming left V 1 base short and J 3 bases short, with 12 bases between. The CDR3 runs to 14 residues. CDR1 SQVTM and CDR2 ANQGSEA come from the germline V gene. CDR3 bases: TGCAGCGTTGAAGGGGTAGGGGCGGACTATGGCTACACCTTC. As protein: CSVEGVGADYGYTF.

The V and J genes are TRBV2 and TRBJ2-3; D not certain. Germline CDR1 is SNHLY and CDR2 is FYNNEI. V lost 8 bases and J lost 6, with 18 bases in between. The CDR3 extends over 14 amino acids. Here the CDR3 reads CASGPFLPTDTQYF. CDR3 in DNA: TGTGCCAGCGGCCCTTTTCTCCCCACGGATACGCAGTATTTT.

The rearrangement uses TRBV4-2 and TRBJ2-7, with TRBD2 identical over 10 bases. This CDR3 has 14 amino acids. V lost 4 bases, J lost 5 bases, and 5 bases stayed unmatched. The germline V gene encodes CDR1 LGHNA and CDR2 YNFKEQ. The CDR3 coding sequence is TGTGCCAGCAGCCTGCCCGGGACTAGCGACGAGCAGTACTTC. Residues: CASSLPGTSDEQYF.

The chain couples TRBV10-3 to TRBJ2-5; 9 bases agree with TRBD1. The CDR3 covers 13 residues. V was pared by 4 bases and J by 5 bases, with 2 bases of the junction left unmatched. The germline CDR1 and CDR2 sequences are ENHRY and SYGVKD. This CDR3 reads CAISGTGEETQYF. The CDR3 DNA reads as TGTGCCATCAGTGGGACAGGGGAGGAGACCCAGTACTTC.

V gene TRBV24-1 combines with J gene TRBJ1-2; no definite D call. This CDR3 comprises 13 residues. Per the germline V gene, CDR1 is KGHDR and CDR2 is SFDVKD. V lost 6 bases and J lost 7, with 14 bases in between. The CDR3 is CATSLSGSSGYTF. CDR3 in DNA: TGTGCCACCAGTCTTTCGGGATCCTCTGGCTACACCTTC.

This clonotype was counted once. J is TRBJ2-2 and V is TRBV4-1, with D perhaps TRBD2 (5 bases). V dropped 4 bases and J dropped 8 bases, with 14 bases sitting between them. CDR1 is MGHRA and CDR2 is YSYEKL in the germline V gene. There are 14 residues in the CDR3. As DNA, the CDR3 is TGCGCCAGCAGCCCGGCCAACCCGGGGGGGGAGCTGTTTTTT. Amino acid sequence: CASSPANPGGELFF.

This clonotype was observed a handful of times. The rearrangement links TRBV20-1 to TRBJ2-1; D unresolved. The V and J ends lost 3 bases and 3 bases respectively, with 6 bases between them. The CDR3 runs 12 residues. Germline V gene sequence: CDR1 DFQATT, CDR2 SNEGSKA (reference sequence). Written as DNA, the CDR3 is TGCAGTGCTAGGATTAACTACAATGAGCAGTTCTTC. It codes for CSARINYNEQFF.

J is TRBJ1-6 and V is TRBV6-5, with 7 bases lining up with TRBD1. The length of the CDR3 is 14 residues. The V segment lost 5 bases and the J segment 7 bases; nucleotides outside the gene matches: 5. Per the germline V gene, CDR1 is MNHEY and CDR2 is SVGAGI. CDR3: CASSADRDNSPLHF. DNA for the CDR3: TGTGCCAGCAGTGCCGACAGGGACAATTCACCCCTCCACTTT.

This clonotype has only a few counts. The CDR3 DNA sequence: TGTGCCAGCAGCTCAGGGGGTCAAACCTACGAGCAGTACTTC. Amino acid sequence: CASSSGGQTYEQYF. This chain links TRBV7-9 with TRBJ2-7; 7 bases are shared with TRBD1. In germline, CDR1 is SEHNR, CDR2 FQNEAQ (reference sequence). V was clipped by 4 bases and J by 2 bases; unmatched bases: 5. The length of the CDR3 is 14 residues.

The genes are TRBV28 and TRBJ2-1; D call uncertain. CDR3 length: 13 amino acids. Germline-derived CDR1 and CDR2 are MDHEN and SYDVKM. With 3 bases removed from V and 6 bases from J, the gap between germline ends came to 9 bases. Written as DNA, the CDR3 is TGTGCCAGCAGTTTGTTCGGTTCCAATGAGCAGTTCTTC. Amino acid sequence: CASSLFGSNEQFF.

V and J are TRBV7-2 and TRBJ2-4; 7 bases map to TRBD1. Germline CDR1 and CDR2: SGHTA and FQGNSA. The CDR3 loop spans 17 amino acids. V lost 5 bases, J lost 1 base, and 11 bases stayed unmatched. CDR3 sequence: CASSPQNTGVAKNIQYF. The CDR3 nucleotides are TGTGCCAGCAGCCCCCAAAATACAGGGGTCGCCAAAAACATTCAGTACTTC.

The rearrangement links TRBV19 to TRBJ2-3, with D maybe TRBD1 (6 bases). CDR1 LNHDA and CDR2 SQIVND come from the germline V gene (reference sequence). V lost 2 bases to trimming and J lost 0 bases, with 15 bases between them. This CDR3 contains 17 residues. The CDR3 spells CASSITPGAISTDTQYF. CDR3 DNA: TGTGCCAGTAGTATAACGCCAGGGGCCATAAGCACAGATACGCAGTATTTT.

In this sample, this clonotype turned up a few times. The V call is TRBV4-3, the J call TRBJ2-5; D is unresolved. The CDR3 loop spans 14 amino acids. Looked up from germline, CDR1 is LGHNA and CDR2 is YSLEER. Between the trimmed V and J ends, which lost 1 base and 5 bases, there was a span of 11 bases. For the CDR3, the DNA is TGCGCCAGCAGCCAAGCCCAATCTGTGGAGACCCAGTACTTC. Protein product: CASSQAQSVETQYF.

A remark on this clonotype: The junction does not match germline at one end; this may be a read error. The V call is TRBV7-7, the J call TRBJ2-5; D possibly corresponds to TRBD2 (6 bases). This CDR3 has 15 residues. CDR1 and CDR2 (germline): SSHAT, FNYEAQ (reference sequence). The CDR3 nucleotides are TGCGCCAGCAGCTTGGAGGGACGAGGACAAGAGACCCAGTACTTC. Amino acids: CASSLEGRGQETQYF.

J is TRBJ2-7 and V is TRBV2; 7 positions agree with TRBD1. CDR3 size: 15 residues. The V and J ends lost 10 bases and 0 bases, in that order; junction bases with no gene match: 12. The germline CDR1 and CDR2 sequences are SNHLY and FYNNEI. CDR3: CAIPKGWDSSYEQYF. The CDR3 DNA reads TGTGCCATCCCCAAAGGGTGGGACAGCTCCTACGAGCAGTACTTC.

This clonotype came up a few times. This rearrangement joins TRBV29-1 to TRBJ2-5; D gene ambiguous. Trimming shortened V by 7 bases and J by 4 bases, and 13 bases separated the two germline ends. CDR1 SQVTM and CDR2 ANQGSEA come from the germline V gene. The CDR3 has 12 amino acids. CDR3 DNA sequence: TGCAGCGCCAATCGCGTGGCAGAGACCCAGTACTTC. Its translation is CSANRVAETQYF.

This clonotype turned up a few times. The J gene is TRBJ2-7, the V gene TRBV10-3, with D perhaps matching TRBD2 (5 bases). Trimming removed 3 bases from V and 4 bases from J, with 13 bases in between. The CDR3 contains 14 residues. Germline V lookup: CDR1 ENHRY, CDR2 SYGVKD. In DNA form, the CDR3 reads TGTGCCATCAGTGATTTAAGACTATTTTACGAGCAGTACTTC. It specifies CAISDLRLFYEQYF.

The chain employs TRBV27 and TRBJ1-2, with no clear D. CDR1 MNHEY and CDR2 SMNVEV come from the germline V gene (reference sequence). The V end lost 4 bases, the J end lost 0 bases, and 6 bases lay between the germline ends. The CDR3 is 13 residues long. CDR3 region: CASSSQANYGYTF. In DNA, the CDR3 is TGTGCCAGCAGTTCCCAGGCTAACTATGGCTACACCTTC.

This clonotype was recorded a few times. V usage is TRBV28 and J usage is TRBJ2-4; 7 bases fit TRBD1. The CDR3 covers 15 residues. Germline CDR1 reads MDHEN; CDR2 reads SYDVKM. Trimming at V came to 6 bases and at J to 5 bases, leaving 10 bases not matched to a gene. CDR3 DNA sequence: TGTGCCAGCAGCCACTTCGGGACAGTGGAAAACATTCAGTACTTC. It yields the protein CASSHFGTVENIQYF.

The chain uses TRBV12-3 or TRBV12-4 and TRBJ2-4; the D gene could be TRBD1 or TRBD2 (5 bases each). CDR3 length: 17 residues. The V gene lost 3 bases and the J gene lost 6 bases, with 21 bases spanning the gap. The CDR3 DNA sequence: TGTGCCAGCAGTTTTAGTGTCGGCAGGAGAGGGGCAAACATTCAGTACTTC. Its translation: CASSFSVGRRGANIQYF.

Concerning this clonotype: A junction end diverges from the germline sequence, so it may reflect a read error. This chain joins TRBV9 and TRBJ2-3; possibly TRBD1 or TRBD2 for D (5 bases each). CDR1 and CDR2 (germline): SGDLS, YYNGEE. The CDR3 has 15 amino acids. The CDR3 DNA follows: TGTGCCGGCAGCGTAGAGTGGGGGAGCACAGATACGCAGTATTTT. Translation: CAGSVEWGSTDTQYF.

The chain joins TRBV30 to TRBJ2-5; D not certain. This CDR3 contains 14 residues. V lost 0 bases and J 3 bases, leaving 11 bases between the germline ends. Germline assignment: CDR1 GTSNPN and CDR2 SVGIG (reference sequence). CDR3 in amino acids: CAWSVIRSEETQYF. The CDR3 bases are TGTGCCTGGAGTGTAATACGGTCAGAAGAGACCCAGTACTTC.

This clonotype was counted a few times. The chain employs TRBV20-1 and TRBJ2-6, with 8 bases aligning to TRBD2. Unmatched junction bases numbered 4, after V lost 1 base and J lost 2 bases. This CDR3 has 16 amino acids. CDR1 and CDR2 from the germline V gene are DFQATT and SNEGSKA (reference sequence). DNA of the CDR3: TGCAGTGCTAGAGCCGCGGGGGGTCCTGGGGCCAACGTCCTGACTTTC. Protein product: CSARAAGGPGANVLTF.

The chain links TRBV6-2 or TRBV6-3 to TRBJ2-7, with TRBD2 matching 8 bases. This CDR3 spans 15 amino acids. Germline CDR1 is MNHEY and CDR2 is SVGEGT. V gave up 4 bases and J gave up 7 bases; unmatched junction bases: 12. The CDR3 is CASSLYRLARNEQYF. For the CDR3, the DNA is TGTGCCAGCAGTTTATACCGACTAGCGAGGAATGAGCAGTACTTC.

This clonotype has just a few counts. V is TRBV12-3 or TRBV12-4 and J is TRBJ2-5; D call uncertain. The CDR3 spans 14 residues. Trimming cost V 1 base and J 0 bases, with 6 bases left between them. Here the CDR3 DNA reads TGTGCCAGCAGTTTAGGTTGGAACCAAGAGACCCAGTACTTC. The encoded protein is CASSLGWNQETQYF.

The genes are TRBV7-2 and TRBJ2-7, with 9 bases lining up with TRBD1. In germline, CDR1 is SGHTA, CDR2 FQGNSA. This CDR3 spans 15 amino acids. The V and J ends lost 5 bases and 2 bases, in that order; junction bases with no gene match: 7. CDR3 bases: TGTGCCAGCAGCCCGGGGACAGGGCCTCCCTACGAGCAGTACTTC. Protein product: CASSPGTGPPYEQYF. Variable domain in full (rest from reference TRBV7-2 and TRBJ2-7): GAGVSQSPSNKVTEKGKDVELRCDPISGHTALYWYRQSLGQGLEFLIYFQGNSAPDKSGLPSDRFSAERTGGSVSTLTIQRTQQEDSAVYLCASSPGTGPPYEQYFGPGTRLTVT.

CDR3 sequence reads: CASGSSGSGNEQFF. The CDR3 region has the DNA TGTGCCAGCGGGAGTAGCGGGAGTGGCAATGAGCAGTTCTTC. This sequence joins TRBV6-6 and TRBJ2-1; 9 bases line up with TRBD2. Germline trimming cut 8 bases from V and 6 bases from J; bases unmatched to any gene: 8. The CDR3 has 14 amino acids. Germline-derived CDR1 and CDR2 are MNHNY and SVGAGI (reference sequence).

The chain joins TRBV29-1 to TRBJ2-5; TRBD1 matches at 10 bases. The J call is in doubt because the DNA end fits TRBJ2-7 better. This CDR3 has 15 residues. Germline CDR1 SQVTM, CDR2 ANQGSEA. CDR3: CSVGGRDRGFYEQYF. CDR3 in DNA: TGCAGCGTTGGGGGTCGGGACAGGGGATTCTACGAGCAGTACTTC.

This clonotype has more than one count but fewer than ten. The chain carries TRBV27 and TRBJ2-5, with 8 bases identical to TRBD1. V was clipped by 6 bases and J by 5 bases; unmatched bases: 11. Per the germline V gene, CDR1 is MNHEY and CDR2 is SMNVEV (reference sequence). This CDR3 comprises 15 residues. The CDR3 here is CASRGAGGKWETQYF. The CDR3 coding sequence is TGTGCCAGCAGGGGCGCAGGGGGCAAGTGGGAGACCCAGTACTTC.

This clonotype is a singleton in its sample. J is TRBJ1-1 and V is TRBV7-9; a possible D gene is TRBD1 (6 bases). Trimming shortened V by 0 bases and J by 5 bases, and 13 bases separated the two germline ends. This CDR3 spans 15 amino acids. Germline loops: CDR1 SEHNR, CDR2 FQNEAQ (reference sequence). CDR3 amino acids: CASSLAWGAGTEAFF. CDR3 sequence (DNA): TGTGCCAGCAGCTTAGCGTGGGGGGCAGGTACTGAAGCTTTCTTT.

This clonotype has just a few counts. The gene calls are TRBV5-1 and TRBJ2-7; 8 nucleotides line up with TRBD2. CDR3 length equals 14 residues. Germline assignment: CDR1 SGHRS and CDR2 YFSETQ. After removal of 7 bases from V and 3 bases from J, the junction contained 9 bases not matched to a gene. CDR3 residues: CASAGGGRIYEQYF. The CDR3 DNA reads TGCGCCAGCGCGGGGGGCGGGAGGATCTACGAGCAGTACTTC.

The CDR3 sequence: CASSSVQSSGNEQFF. The DNA for the CDR3 is TGTGCCAGCAGCTCGGTCCAATCCTCCGGCAATGAGCAGTTCTTC. V is TRBV7-9 and J is TRBJ2-1; no firm D call. The CDR3 totals 15 residues. V lost 4 bases, J lost 6 bases, and 16 bases lay in between. Per the germline V gene, CDR1 is SEHNR and CDR2 is FQNEAQ (reference sequence).